This T cell receptor (beta chain) was documented in a study of T cell repertoires in cytomegalovirus infection. Background on the study: TCR beta signatures that were public indicated CMV infection and matching HLA type.

Each CDR3 protein is one row after TCRdb ran MiXCR on the reads. This sample carries some 480,000 distinct CDR3 sequences, more than 30% of them seen once, and the ten largest clones take roughly 15%. This clonotype was seen a few times. What it binds is unknown. The V and J ends lost 6 bases and 3 bases respectively, with 13 bases between them. This CDR3 has 14 residues. CDR1 is SNHLY and CDR2 is FYNNEI in the germline V gene. General study points: The ex vivo response showed dominance by HLA-C-restricted CMV-specific TCR beta clonotypes.

The sequencing used cultured PBMCs, collected from culture after CMV antigen stimulation. The TCR was taken from a human donor in good health (CMV status not recorded). Some clones in this sample may be carry-over from other donors' samples. This sequence joins TRBV2 and TRBJ2-3; D remains ambiguous. Here the CDR3 reads CASRPGLRTDTQYF. The CDR3 region has the DNA TGTGCCAGCAGGCCAGGATTACGGACAGATACGCAGTATTTT.